Listed below are T cell receptor beta chains from one sample, sequenced in a study of blood T cell repertoires in COVID-19. The table came from immunoSEQ multiplex PCR; TCRdb's copy has only in-frame clones and leaves some out. In the table there are roughly 380,000 clones, approximately 91% of which are singletons. The source material was peripheral blood. The receptor set was obtained from a woman in her thirties or forties with COVID-19, enrolled during active disease. Both conserved end residues are part of each CDR3. A D gene is named only where the DNA matches it firmly. Part of the rows lack a size; the others show once, few, many or a class for expanded clones.

J gene: TRBJ1-5
V gene: TRBV6-5
D gene: TRBD1
clone size: NA
CDR3 protein: CVSRSSTGTQPQHF
CDR3 DNA: TGTGTCAGCAGGTCGTCGACAGGGACGCAGCCCCAGCATTTT

J gene: TRBJ1-3
V gene: TRBV28
D gene: NA
clone size: NA
CDR3 protein: CASSSPIDSHGNTIYF
CDR3 DNA: TGTGCCAGCAGTTCCCCTATTGACAGTCATGGAAACACCATATATTTT

J gene: TRBJ1-4
V gene: TRBV3-1/TRBV3-2
D gene: TRBD1
clone size: NA
CDR3 protein: CASSQDWTGERNEKLFF
CDR3 DNA: TGTGCCAGCAGCCAAGATTGGACAGGGGAGAGAAATGAAAAACTGTTTTTT

J gene: TRBJ2-7
V gene: TRBV19
D gene: NA
clone size: NA
CDR3 protein: CASSIGTAYYEQYF
CDR3 DNA: TGTGCCAGTAGTATAGGGACAGCGTACTACGAGCAGTACTTC

J gene: TRBJ2-1
V gene: TRBV28
D gene: TRBD2
clone size: NA
CDR3 protein: CASSPVAGVREQFF
CDR3 DNA: TGTGCCAGCAGTCCTGTAGCGGGGGTTCGGGAGCAGTTCTTC

J gene: TRBJ2-7
V gene: TRBV12-3/TRBV12-4
D gene: NA
clone size: NA
CDR3 protein: CASSYSPPYEQYF
CDR3 DNA: TGTGCCAGCAGTTACAGTCCCCCCTACGAGCAGTACTTC

J gene: TRBJ1-2
V gene: TRBV9
D gene: NA
clone size: NA
CDR3 protein: CASSPRQLNYGYTF
CDR3 DNA: TGTGCCAGCAGCCCCCGACAGCTTAACTATGGCTACACCTTC

J gene: TRBJ1-3
V gene: TRBV30
D gene: TRBD1
clone size: NA
CDR3 protein: CAWSGGQASGNTIYF
CDR3 DNA: TGTGCCTGGAGTGGGGGACAGGCCTCTGGAAACACCATATATTTT

J gene: TRBJ1-1
V gene: TRBV9
D gene: TRBD1
clone size: NA
CDR3 protein: CASSVLTGANTEAFF
CDR3 DNA: TGTGCCAGCAGCGTACTGACAGGGGCGAACACTGAAGCTTTCTTT

J gene: TRBJ1-4
V gene: TRBV9
D gene: TRBD1
clone size: NA
CDR3 protein: CASSSGQGLYEKLFF
CDR3 DNA: TGTGCCAGCAGTTCTGGACAGGGATTGTATGAAAAACTGTTTTTT

J gene: TRBJ1-1
V gene: TRBV18
D gene: NA
clone size: NA
CDR3 protein: CASSQGRNTEAFF
CDR3 DNA: TGTGCCAGCTCCCAGGGGCGGAACACTGAAGCTTTCTTT

J gene: TRBJ2-1
V gene: TRBV24-1
D gene: TRBD2
clone size: NA
CDR3 protein: CATSPNPRGGAVREQFF
CDR3 DNA: TGTGCCACCAGTCCAAACCCGCGGGGGGGCGCAGTCCGTGAGCAGTTCTTC

J gene: TRBJ1-1
V gene: TRBV6-5
D gene: NA
clone size: NA
CDR3 protein: CASSYSTGQYTEAFF
CDR3 DNA: TGTGCCAGCAGTTACTCGACCGGACAGTACACTGAAGCTTTCTTT

J gene: TRBJ2-7
V gene: TRBV12-3/TRBV12-4
D gene: NA
clone size: NA
CDR3 protein: CASSLTDQVQYF
CDR3 DNA: TGTGCCAGCAGTTTAACGGATCAGGTGCAGTACTTC

J gene: TRBJ2-2
V gene: TRBV19
D gene: TRBD1
clone size: once
CDR3 protein: CASSILPGQGSGELFF
CDR3 DNA: TGTGCCAGTAGTATCCTCCCGGGACAGGGCAGCGGGGAGCTGTTTTTT

J gene: TRBJ1-5
V gene: TRBV6-6
D gene: NA
clone size: NA
CDR3 protein: CASSYDWGPGNQPQHF
CDR3 DNA: TGTGCCAGCAGTTACGATTGGGGGCCGGGCAATCAGCCCCAGCATTTT

J gene: TRBJ2-3
V gene: TRBV28
D gene: TRBD1
clone size: NA
CDR3 protein: CASRSRQGMLNTQYF
CDR3 DNA: TGTGCCAGCAGAAGCAGACAGGGAATGTTGAATACGCAGTATTTT

J gene: TRBJ1-2
V gene: TRBV2
D gene: NA
clone size: NA
CDR3 protein: CASSAFGDYGYTF
CDR3 DNA: TGTGCCAGCAGTGCCTTTGGAGATTATGGCTACACCTTC

J gene: TRBJ1-2
V gene: TRBV5-6
D gene: NA
clone size: few
CDR3 protein: CASSSPRGDGYTF
CDR3 DNA: TGTGCCAGCAGCTCCCCCAGGGGTGATGGCTACACCTTC